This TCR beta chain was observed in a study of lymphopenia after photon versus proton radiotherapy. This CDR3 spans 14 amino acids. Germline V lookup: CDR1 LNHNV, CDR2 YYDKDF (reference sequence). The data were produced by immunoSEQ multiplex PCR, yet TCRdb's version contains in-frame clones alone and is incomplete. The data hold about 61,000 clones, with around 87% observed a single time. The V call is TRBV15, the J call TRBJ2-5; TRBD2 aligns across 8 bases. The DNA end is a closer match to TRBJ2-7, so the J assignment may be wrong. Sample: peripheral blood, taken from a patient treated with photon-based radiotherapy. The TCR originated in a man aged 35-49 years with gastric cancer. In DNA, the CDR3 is TGTGCCACCAGCCCCGGGGGGGTGGGCTACGAGCAGTACTTC. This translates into CATSPGGVGYEQYF.